What follows describes a single TCR beta chain. The data belong to a study of control samples from healthy donors and cancer patients. V trimming: 5 bases; J trimming: 3 bases; junction bases outside the gene matches: 3. Germline CDR1 is MNHEY and CDR2 is SVGEGT. The CDR3 contains 14 residues. Data came from immunoSEQ multiplex PCR; TCRdb stores just in-frame clones and leaves some out. The sample carries 160,000 or so clones, nearly 96% recorded once. The source material was blood. The J gene is TRBJ2-2, the V gene TRBV6-2 or TRBV6-3; 7 bases fit TRBD1. This TCR was sampled from a woman in her 30s in good health. CDR3 sequence: CASSTDRHTGELFF. Here the CDR3 DNA reads TGTGCCAGCAGTACGGACAGGCACACCGGGGAGCTGTTTTTT.